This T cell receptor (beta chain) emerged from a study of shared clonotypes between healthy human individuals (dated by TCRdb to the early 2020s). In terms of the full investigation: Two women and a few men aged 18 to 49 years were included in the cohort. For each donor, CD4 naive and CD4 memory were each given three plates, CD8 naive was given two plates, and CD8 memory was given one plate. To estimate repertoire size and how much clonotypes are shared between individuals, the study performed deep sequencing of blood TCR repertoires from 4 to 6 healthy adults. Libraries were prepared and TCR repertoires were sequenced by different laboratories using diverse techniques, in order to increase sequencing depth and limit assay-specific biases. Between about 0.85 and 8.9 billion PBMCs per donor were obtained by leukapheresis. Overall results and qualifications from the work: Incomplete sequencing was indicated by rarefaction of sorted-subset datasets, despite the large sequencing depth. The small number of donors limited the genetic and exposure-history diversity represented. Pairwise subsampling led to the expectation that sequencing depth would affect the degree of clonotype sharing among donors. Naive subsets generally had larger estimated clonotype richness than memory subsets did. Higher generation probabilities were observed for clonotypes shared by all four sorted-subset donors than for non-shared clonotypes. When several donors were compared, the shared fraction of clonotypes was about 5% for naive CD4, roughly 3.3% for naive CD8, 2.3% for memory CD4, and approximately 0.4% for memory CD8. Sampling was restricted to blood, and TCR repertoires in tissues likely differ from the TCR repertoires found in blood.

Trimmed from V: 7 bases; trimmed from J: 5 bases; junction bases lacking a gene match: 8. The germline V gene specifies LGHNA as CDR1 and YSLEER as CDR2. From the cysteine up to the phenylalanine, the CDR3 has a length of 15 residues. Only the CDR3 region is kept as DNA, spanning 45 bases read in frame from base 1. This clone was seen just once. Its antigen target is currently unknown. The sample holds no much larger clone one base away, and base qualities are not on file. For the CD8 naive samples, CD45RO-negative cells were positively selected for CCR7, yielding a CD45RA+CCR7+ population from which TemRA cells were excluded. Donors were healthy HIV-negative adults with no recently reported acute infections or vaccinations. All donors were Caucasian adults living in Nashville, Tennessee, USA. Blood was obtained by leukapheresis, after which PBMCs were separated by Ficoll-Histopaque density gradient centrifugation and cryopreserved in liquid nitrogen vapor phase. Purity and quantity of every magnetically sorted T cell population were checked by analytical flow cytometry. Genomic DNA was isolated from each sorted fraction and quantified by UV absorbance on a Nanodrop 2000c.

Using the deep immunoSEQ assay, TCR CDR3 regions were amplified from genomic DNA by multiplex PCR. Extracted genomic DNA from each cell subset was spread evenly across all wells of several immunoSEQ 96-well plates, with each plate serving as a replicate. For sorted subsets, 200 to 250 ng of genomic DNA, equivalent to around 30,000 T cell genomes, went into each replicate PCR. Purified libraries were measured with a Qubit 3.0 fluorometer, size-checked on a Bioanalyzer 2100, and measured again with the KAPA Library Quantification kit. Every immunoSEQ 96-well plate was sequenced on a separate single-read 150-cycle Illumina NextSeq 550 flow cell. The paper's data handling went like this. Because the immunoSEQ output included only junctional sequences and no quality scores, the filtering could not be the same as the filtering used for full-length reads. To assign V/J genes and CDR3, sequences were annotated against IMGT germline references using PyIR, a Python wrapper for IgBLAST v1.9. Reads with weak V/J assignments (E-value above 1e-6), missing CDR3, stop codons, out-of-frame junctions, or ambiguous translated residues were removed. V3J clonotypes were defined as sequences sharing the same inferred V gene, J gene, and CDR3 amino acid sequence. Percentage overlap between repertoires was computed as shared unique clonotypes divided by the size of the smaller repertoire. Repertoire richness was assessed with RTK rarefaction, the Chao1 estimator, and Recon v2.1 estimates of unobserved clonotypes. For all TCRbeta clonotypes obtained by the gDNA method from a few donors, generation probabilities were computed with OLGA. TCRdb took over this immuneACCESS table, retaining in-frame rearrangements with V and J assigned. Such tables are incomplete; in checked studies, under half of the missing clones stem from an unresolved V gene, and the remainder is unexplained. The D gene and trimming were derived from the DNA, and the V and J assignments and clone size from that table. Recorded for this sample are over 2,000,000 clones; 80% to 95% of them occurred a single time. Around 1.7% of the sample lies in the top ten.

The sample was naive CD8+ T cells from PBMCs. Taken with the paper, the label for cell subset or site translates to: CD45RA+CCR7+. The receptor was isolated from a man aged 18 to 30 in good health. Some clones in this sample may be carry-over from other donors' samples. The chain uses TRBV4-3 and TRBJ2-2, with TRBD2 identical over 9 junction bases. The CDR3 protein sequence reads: CASNLAGRGTGELFF. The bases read TGCGCCAGCAACCTAGCGGGACGAGGAACCGGGGAGCTGTTTTTT.